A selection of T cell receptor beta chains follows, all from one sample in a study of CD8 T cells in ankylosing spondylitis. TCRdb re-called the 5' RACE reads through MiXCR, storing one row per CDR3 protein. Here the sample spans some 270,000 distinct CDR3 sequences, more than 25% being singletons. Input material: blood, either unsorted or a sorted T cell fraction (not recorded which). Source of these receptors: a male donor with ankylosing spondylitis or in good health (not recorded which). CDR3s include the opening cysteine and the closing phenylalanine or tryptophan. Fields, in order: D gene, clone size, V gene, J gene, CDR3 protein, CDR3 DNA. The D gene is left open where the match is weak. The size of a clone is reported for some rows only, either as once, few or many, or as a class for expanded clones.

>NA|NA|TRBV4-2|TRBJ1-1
CASSQDRGRYGMNTEAFF
TGTGCCAGCAGCCAAGATAGGGGCAGGTACGGGATGAACACTGAAGCTTTCTTT
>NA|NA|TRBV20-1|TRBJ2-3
CSAKGVHTDTQYF
TGCAGTGCTAAAGGGGTACACACAGATACGCAGTATTTT
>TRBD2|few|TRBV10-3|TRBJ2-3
CAITDGTSGDTDTQYF
TGTGCCATCACCGACGGGACTAGCGGAGACACAGATACGCAGTATTTT
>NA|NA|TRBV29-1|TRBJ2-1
CSATGDMSYNEQFF
TGCAGCGCGACTGGGGACATGTCATACAATGAGCAGTTCTTC
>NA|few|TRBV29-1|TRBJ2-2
CSVPIRGTGELFF
TGCAGCGTTCCTATCAGGGGCACCGGGGAGCTGTTTTTT
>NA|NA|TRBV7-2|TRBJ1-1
CASSSGGVNTDAFF
TGTGCCAGCAGCTCCGGGGGCGTGAACACTGACGCTTTCTTT
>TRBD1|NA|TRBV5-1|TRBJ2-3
CASSLGTGQGVNTQYF
TGCGCCAGCAGCTTGGGAACGGGACAGGGGGTAAATACGCAGTATTTT
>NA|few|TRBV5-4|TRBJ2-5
CASSLSGARVETQYF
TGTGCCAGCAGCTTGTCTGGGGCCCGGGTGGAGACCCAGTACTTC
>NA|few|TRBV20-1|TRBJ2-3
CSAGQHKGTDTQYF
TGCAGTGCCGGACAGCACAAGGGGACAGATACGCAGTATTTT
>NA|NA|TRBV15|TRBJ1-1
CATSQANTEAFF
TGTGCCACCAGTCAAGCGAACACTGAAGCTTTCTTT
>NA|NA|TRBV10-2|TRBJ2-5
CASREWAGETQYF
TGCGCCAGCAGGGAATGGGCGGGAGAGACCCAGTACTTC
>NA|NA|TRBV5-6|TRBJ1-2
CASSLDHGAGSGYTF
TGTGCCAGCAGCTTGGATCACGGGGCTGGGAGTGGCTACACCTTC
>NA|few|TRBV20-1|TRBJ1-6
CSASLGGINSPLHF
TGCAGTGCTAGTCTGGGTGGGATTAATTCACCCCTCCACTTT
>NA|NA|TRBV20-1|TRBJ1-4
CSARGGGTNEKLFF
TGCAGTGCTAGAGGGGGCGGAACTAATGAAAAACTGTTTTTT
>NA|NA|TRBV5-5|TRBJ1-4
CASSPDATNEKLFF
TGTGCCAGCAGCCCAGATGCAACTAATGAAAAACTGTTTTTT
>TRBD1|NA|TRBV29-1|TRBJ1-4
CSVVGQARKLFF
TGCAGCGTTGTAGGACAGGCAAGGAAACTGTTTTTT
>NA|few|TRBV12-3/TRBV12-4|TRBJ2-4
CASSLQTLQLAKNIQYF
TGTGCCAGCAGTTTACAGACATTACAGCTGGCCAAAAACATTCAGTACTTC
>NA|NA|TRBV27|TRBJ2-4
CASSLYGENIQYF
TGTGCCAGCAGTTTATACGGAGAAAACATTCAGTACTTC
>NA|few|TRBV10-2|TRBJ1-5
CASSESRNQPQHF
TGCGCCAGCAGTGAGTCCCGGAATCAGCCCCAGCATTTT
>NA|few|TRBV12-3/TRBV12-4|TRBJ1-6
CASSLDGGGSPLHF
TGTGCCAGCAGTTTGGACGGAGGAGGTTCACCCCTCCACTTT
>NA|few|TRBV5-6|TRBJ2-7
CASSLVRTNEQYF
TGTGCCAGCAGCTTGGTCAGGACCAACGAGCAGTACTTC
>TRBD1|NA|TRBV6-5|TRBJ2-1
CASSLSGQGRRNEQFF
TGTGCCAGCAGTTTAAGTGGACAGGGAAGGCGCAATGAGCAGTTCTTC
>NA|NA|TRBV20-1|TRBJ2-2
CSARQAVNTGELFF
TGCAGTGCTCGACAGGCCGTGAACACCGGGGAGCTGTTTTTT
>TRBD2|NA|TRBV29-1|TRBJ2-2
CSVEGTSGDLLAGELFF
TGCAGCGTGGAGGGGACTAGCGGGGACTTGTTGGCCGGGGAGCTGTTTTTT
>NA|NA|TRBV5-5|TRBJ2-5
CASTPKGQETQYF
TGTGCCAGCACCCCCAAGGGCCAGGAGACCCAGTACTTC
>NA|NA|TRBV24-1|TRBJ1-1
CATSDPVTVGDTEAFF
TGTGCCACCAGTGATCCTGTGACAGTGGGGGACACTGAAGCTTTCTTT
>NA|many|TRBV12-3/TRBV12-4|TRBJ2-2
CASSPRQVNTGELFF
TGTGCCAGCAGTCCTAGACAGGTGAACACCGGGGAGCTGTTTTTT
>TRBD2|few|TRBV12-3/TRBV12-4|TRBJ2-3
CASTMGGGTDTQYF
TGTGCCAGCACGATGGGGGGGGGCACAGATACGCAGTATTTT
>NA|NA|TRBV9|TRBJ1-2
CASSTGTLGYTF
TGTGCCAGCAGCACAGGAACCCTAGGCTACACCTTC
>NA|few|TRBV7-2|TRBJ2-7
CASSLAIGSAYEQYF
TGTGCCAGCAGCTTAGCGATAGGGTCAGCCTACGAGCAGTACTTC
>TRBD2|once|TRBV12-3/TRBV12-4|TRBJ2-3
CASSLLRTSGGHLYF
TGTGCCAGCAGTTTACTCAGGACTAGCGGGGGCCATTTGTATTTT
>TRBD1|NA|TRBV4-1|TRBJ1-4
CASSRDRAEKLFF
TGCGCCAGCAGTCGGGACAGGGCCGAAAAACTGTTTTTT
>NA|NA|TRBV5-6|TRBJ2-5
CASSFIVAAAAKETQYF
TGTGCCAGCAGCTTCATAGTTGCAGCGGCGGCGAAAGAGACCCAGTACTTC
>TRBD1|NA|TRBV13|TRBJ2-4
CASSLGQGAINIQYF
TGTGCCAGCAGCTTAGGACAGGGGGCCATAAACATTCAGTACTTC
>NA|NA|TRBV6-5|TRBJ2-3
CASSYAAVSDTQYF
TGTGCCAGCAGTTACGCCGCGGTCTCAGATACGCAGTATTTT
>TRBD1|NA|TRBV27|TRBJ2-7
CASSFRQGASEQYF
TGTGCCAGCAGTTTTAGACAGGGGGCGAGCGAGCAGTACTTC
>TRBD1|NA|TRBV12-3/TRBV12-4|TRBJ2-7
CASSLFGQGDYEQYF
TGTGCCAGCAGTTTATTCGGACAGGGGGACTACGAGCAGTACTTC
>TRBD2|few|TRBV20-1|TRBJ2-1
CSARDPLAGVIDEQFF
TGCAGTGCTAGAGATCCCCTAGCGGGGGTTATCGATGAGCAGTTCTTC
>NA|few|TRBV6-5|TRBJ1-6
CASSFPDSPLHF
TGTGCCAGCAGTTTCCCCGATTCACCCCTCCACTTT
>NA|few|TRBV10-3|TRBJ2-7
CAISEPLVTHEQYF
TGTGCCATCAGTGAGCCACTAGTCACCCACGAGCAGTACTTC
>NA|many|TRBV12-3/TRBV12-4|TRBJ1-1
CASSPGLNTEAFF
TGTGCCAGCAGCCCCGGGTTAAACACTGAAGCTTTCTTT
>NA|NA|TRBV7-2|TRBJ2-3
CASSQAAGGADTQYF
TGTGCCAGCAGCCAAGCGGCAGGCGGGGCAGATACGCAGTATTTT
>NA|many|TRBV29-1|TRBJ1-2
CSVDPPPPVLYGYTF
TGCAGCGTTGACCCTCCCCCCCCGGTACTCTATGGCTACACCTTC
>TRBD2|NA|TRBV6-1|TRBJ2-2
CASQAGGLRTGELFF
TGTGCCTCTCAGGCGGGGGGGCTTCGTACCGGGGAGCTGTTTTTT
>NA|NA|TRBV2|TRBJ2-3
CASKRTENTDTQYF
TGTGCCAGCAAGAGGACAGAGAACACAGATACGCAGTATTTT
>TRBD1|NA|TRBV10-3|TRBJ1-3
CAISESRQGLGGNTIYF
TGTGCCATCAGTGAGTCCCGACAGGGACTAGGAGGAAACACCATATATTTT
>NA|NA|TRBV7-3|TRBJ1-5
CASSPGPAGQPQHF
TGTGCCAGCAGCCCTGGTCCCGCGGGGCAGCCCCAGCATTTT
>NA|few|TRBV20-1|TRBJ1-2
CSAGPGLYSGYTF
TGCAGTGCTGGACCGGGACTGTATTCTGGCTACACCTTC
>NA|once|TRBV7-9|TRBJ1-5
CASSPDGEGSNQPQHF
TGTGCCAGCAGCCCGGATGGTGAGGGATCAAATCAGCCCCAGCATTTT
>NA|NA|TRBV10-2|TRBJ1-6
CASSDAIVPRGPLHF
TGCGCCAGCAGTGACGCCATAGTACCGCGGGGGCCCCTCCACTTT